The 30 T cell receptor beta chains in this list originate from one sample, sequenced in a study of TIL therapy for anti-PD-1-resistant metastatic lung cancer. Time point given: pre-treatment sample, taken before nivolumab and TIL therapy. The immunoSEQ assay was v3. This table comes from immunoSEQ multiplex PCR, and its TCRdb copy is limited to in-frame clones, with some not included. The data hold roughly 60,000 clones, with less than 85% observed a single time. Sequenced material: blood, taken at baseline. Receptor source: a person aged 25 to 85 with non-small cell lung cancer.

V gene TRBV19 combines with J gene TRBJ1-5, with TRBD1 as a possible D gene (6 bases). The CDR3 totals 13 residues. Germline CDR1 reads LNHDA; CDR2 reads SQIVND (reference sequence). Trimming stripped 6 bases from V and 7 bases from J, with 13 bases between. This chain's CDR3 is CASSRQDGQPQHF. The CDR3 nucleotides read TGTGCCAGTAGCCGACAGGACGGGCAGCCCCAGCATTTT.

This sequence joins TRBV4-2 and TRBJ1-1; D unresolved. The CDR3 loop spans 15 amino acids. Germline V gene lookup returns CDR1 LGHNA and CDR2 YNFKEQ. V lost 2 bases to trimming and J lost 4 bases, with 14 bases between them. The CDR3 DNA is TGTGCCAGCAGCCAATTGGGCTCCGTGGGCACTGAAGCTTTCTTT. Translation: CASSQLGSVGTEAFF.

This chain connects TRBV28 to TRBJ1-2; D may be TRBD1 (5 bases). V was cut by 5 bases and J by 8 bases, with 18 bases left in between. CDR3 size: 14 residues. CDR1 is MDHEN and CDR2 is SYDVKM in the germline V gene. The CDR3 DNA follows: TGTGCCAGCAGTCTCTCGGGGCTTCAGAGGGGCTACACCTTC. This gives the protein CASSLSGLQRGYTF.

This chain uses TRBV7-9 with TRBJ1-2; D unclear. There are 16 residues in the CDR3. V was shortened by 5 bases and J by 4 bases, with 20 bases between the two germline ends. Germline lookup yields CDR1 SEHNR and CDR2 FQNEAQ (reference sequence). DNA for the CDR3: TGTGCCAGCAGCCCGCCATCTGGACCGGGCGCCTATGGCTACACCTTC. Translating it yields CASSPPSGPGAYGYTF.

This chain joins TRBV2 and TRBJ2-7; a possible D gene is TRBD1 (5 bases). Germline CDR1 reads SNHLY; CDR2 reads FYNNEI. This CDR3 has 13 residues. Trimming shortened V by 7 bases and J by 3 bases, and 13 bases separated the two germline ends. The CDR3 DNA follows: TGTGCCAGCACAAGACAGCTCTTCTACGAGCAGTACTTC. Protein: CASTRQLFYEQYF.

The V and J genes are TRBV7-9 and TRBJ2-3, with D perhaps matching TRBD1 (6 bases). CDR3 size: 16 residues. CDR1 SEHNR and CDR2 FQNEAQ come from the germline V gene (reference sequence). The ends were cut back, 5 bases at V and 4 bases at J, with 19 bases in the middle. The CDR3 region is CASSLSPGHVSDTQYF. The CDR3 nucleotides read TGTGCCAGCAGCCTTTCCCCGGGACATGTTTCAGATACGCAGTATTTT.

The CDR3 sequence is CASSLGTTGNTEAFF. The DNA for the CDR3 is TGTGCCAGCAGTCTCGGGACCACGGGGAACACTGAAGCTTTCTTT. The chain couples TRBV6-1 to TRBJ1-1, with D possibly matching TRBD1 (5 bases). V dropped 5 bases and J dropped 1 base, with 14 bases sitting between them. Germline V gene data show CDR1 as MNHNS and CDR2 as SASEGT. CDR3 length: 15 residues.

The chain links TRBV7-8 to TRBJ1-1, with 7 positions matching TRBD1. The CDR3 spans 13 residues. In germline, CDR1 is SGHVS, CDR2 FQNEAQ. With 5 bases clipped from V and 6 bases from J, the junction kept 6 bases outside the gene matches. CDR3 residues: CASSVDRVAEAFF. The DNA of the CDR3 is TGTGCCAGCAGCGTAGACAGGGTAGCTGAAGCTTTCTTT.

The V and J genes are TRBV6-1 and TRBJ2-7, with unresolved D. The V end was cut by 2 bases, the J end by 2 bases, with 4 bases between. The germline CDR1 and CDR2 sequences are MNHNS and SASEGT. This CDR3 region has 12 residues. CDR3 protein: CASSEPPYEQYF. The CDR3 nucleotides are TGTGCCAGCAGTGAACCCCCCTACGAGCAGTACTTC.

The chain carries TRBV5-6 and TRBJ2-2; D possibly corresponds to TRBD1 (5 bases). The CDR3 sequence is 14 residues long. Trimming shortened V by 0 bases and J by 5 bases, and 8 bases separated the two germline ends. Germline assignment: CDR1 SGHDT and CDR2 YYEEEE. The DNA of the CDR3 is TGTGCCAGCAGCTTGGTGGCAGGGACCGGGGAGCTGTTTTTT. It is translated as CASSLVAGTGELFF.

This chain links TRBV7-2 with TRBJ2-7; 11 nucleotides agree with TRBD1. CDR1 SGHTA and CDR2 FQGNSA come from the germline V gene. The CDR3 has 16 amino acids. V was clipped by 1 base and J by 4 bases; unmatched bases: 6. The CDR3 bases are TGTGCCAGCAGCTTAGTGTTCGGACAGGGGGCGTACGAGCAGTACTTC. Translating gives CASSLVFGQGAYEQYF.

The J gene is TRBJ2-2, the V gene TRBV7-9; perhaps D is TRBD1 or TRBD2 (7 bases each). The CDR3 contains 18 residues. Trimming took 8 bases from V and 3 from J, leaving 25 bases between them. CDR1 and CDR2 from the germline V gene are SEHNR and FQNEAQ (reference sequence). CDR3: CASPQTGRMRGYTGELFF. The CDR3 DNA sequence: TGTGCCAGCCCTCAGACAGGGAGGATGCGGGGGTACACCGGGGAGCTGTTTTTT.

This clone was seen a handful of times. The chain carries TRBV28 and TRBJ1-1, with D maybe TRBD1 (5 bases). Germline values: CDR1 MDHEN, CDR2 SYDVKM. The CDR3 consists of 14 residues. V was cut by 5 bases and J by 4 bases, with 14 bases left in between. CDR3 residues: CASSPPGHSTEAFF. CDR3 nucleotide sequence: TGTGCCAGCAGTCCACCAGGGCACTCCACTGAAGCTTTCTTT.

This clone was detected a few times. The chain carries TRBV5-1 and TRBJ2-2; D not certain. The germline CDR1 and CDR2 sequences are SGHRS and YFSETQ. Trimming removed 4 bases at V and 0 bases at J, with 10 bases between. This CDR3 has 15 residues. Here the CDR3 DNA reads TGCGCCAGCAGCAAGGAGACCACGAACACCGGGGAGCTGTTTTTT. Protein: CASSKETTNTGELFF.

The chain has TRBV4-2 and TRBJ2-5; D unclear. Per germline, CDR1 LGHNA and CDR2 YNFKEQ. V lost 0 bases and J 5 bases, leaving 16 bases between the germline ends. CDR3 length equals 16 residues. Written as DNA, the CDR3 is TGTGCCAGCAGCCAAGACCCGGATTCTACTGGGGAGACCCAGTACTTC. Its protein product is CASSQDPDSTGETQYF.

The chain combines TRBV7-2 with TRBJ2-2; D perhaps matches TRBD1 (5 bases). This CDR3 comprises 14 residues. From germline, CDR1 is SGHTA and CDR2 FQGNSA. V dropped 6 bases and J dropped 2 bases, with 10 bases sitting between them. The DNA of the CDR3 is TGTGCCAGCAGTCCTGACAGTAACACCGGGGAGCTGTTTTTT. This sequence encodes CASSPDSNTGELFF.

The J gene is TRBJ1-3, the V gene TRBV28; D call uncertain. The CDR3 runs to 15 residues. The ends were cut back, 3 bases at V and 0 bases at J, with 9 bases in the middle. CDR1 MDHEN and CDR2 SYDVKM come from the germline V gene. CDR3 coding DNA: TGTGCCAGCAGTTTCCCTCTGGTCTCTGGAAACACCATATATTTT. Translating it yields CASSFPLVSGNTIYF.

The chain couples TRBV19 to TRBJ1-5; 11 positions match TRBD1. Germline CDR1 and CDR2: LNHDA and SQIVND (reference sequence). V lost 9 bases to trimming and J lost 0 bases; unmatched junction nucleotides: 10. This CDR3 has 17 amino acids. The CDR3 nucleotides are TGTGCCAGCGGAGCGGGACAGGGGGACTATAGCAATCAGCCCCAGCATTTT. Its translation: CASGAGQGDYSNQPQHF.

CDR3 sequence reads: CASSFGGGTYEQYF. The CDR3 bases are TGTGCCAGCAGCTTCGGGGGGGGCACCTACGAGCAGTACTTC. The V call is TRBV2, the J call TRBJ2-5; 8 bases fit TRBD2. The closer fit of TRBJ2-7 to the DNA end suggests the J call may be wrong. This CDR3 is built from 14 residues. Germline V gene sequence: CDR1 SNHLY, CDR2 FYNNEI.

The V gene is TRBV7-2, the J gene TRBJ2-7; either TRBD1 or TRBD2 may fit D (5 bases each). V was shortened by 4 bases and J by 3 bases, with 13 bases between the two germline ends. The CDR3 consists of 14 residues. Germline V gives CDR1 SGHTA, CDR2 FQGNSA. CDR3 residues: CASSSPGAGYEQYF. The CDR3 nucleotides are TGTGCCAGCAGCTCTCCCGGGGCGGGCTACGAGCAGTACTTC.

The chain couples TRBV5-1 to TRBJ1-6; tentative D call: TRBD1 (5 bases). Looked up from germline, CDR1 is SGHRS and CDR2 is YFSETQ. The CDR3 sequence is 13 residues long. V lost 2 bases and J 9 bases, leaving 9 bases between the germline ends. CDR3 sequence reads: CASSFGQGSPLHF. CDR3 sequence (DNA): TGCGCCAGCAGCTTTGGGCAGGGTTCACCCCTCCACTTT.

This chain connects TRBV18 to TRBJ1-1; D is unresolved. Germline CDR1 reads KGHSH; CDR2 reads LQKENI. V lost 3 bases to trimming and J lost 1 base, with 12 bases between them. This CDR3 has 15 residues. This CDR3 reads CASSPSAVPNTEAFF. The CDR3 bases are TGTGCCAGCTCACCCTCCGCAGTCCCGAACACTGAAGCTTTCTTT.

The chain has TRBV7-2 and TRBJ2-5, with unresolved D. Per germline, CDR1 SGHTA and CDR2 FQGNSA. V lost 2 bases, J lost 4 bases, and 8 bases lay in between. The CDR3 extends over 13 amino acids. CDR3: CASSLRIPETQYF. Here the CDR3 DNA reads TGTGCCAGCAGCTTAAGGATTCCAGAGACCCAGTACTTC.

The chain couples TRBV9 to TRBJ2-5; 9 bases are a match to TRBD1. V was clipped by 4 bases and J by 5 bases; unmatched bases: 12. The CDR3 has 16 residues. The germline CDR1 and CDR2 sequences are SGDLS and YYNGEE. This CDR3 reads CASSSYRGLFPETQYF. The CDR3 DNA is TGTGCCAGCAGCTCCTACAGGGGGCTTTTTCCGGAGACCCAGTACTTC.

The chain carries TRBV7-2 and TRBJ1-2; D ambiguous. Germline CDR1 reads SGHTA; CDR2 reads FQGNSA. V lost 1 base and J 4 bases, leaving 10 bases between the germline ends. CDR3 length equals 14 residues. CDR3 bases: TGTGCCAGCAGCTTAGAAGTATATGGCTATGGCTACACCTTC. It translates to CASSLEVYGYGYTF.

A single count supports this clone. The CDR3 region has the DNA TGCGCCAGCAGTCAATCAGGACAGGTTAATCAGCCCCAGCATTTT. Amino acids: CASSQSGQVNQPQHF. J is TRBJ1-5 and V is TRBV23-1, with 7 bases lining up with TRBD1. TRBV23-1 is classed as an ORF, of uncertain function. The V and J ends lost 0 bases and 4 bases, in that order; junction bases with no gene match: 3. This CDR3 is built from 15 residues.

The CDR3 coding sequence is TGTGCCAGCAGCTTAATGTGGACTAGCGGCTACAATGAGCAGTTCTTC. Translating gives CASSLMWTSGYNEQFF. This chain connects TRBV7-9 to TRBJ2-1, with 10 positions matching TRBD2. With 2 bases clipped from V and 3 bases from J, the junction kept 4 bases outside the gene matches. Per the germline V gene, CDR1 is SEHNR and CDR2 is FQNEAQ (reference sequence). The CDR3 length is 16 residues.

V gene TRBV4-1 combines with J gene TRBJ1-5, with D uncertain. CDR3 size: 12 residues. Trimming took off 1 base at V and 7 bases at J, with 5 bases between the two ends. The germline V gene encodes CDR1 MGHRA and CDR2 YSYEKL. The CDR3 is CASSQAGQPQHF. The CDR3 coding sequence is TGCGCCAGCAGCCAAGCGGGGCAGCCCCAGCATTTT.

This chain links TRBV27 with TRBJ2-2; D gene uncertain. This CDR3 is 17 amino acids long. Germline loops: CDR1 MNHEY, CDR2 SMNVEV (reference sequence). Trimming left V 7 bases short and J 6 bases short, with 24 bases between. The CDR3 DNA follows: TGTGCCAGCACCCCCCTGGTAGTAGCCGGTCTATCCGGGGAGCTGTTTTTT. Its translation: CASTPLVVAGLSGELFF.

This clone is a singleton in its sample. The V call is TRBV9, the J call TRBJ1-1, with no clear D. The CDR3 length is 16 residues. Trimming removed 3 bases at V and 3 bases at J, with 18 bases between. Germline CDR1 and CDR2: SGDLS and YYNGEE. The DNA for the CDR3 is TGTGCCAGCAGCGCAGCGATTGGCGGATTTTACACTGAAGCTTTCTTT. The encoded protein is CASSAAIGGFYTEAFF. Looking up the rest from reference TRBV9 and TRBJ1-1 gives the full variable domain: DSGVTQTPKHLITATGQRVTLRCSPRSGDLSVYWYQQSLDQGLQFLIQYYNGEERAKGNILERFSAQQFPDLHSELNLSSLELGDSALYFCASSAAIGGFYTEAFFGQGTRLTVV.